The 15 T cell receptor beta chains reported below all come from one sample, sequenced in a study of cytomegalovirus exposure and HLA in healthy donors (TCRdb year 2017). Receptor libraries were prepared by the immunoSEQ multiplex PCR assay. A mixture of 60 forward primers for TCR Vbeta segments and 13 reverse primers for TCR Jbeta segments was used in the multiplex PCR. Here the immuneACCESS table is served through TCRdb, limited to in-frame sequences with V and J called. Missing clones are a known gap in these copies; in checked studies unresolved V genes cover under half, and the rest lacks a known reason. The sample contains some 120,000 clones, 81% of them found a single time. Around 2% of the sample is in the top ten clones. The sample consisted of PBMCs. All receptors derive from a man in his forties in good health and CMV-seronegative.

In DNA, the CDR3 is TGCAGCGTTGGCGGACAGGGGCTTGCCGAGCAGTACTTC. Amino acids: CSVGGQGLAEQYF. The genes are TRBV29-1 and TRBJ2-7, with 9 nucleotides matching TRBD1. Germline trimming cut 4 bases from V and 6 bases from J; bases unmatched to any gene: 7. Looked up from germline, CDR1 is SQVTM and CDR2 is ANQGSEA. The CDR3 extends over 13 amino acids.

V is TRBV5-1 and J is TRBJ1-1, with TRBD1 as a possible D gene (5 bases). CDR1 is SGHRS, CDR2 YFSETQ, per germline. Deletions cut 1 base from V and 0 bases from J, with 10 bases between. There are 15 residues in the CDR3. Here the CDR3 DNA reads TGCGCCAGCAGCTTGCGGGGGGAGCTGAACACTGAAGCTTTCTTT. Protein sequence: CASSLRGELNTEAFF.

This chain joins TRBV19 and TRBJ2-3; D uncertain. Germline-derived CDR1 and CDR2 are LNHDA and SQIVND (reference sequence). CDR3 length equals 14 residues. The V end lost 3 bases, the J end lost 2 bases, and 9 bases lay between the germline ends. CDR3 residues: CASSMNSNTDTQYF. For the CDR3, the DNA is TGTGCCAGTAGTATGAACTCCAACACAGATACGCAGTATTTT.

The genes are TRBV7-2 and TRBJ2-7; 7 nucleotides match TRBD1. Germline V gene sequence: CDR1 SGHTA, CDR2 FQGNSA. The CDR3 has 12 residues. J lost 9 bases, V lost 6 bases, and 8 bases had no gene match. CDR3 in amino acids: CASSRQGSLQYF. The CDR3 bases are TGTGCCAGCAGTAGACAGGGAAGTCTGCAGTACTTC.

The chain uses TRBV4-3 and TRBJ1-5; 7 nucleotides match TRBD1. CDR3 size: 18 residues. Trimming removed 1 base from V and 1 base from J; junction bases left unmatched: 10. Germline lookup yields CDR1 LGHNA and CDR2 YSLEER. The CDR3 here is CASSQAPGGLGSNQPQHF. In DNA form, the CDR3 reads TGCGCCAGCAGCCAAGCCCCAGGGGGGTTGGGAAGCAATCAGCCCCAGCATTTT.

This chain uses TRBV6-6 with TRBJ2-5, with 10 bases fitting TRBD1. Near its end, the DNA agrees better with TRBJ2-7, so the J call may be wrong. CDR1 MNHNY and CDR2 SVGAGI come from the germline V gene (reference sequence). The CDR3 runs to 16 residues. CDR3 protein: CASSYSSGQGTYEQYF. DNA of the CDR3: TGTGCCAGCAGTTACTCTTCGGGACAGGGGACCTACGAGCAGTACTTC.

The rearrangement joins TRBV9 to TRBJ1-3; 8 bases agree with TRBD1. Trimming at V came to 3 bases and at J to 0 bases, leaving 5 bases not matched to a gene. The CDR3 has 16 amino acids. Germline CDR1 is SGDLS and CDR2 is YYNGEE. Here the CDR3 reads CASSATGGLSGNTIYF. The CDR3 DNA follows: TGTGCCAGCAGCGCTACAGGGGGACTCTCTGGAAACACCATATATTTT.

There are a few counts of this clone. The chain is built from TRBV18 and TRBJ1-1, with 10 bases aligning to TRBD1. J gave up 6 bases and V 4 bases, and 8 bases lay outside the gene matches. Germline CDR1 is KGHSH and CDR2 is LQKENI. The CDR3 sequence is 15 residues long. CDR3 in DNA: TGTGCCAGCTCACTCAACCGGGACAGGGGCCCTGAAGCTTTCTTT. Amino acid sequence: CASSLNRDRGPEAFF.

This chain connects TRBV9 to TRBJ2-3, with 7 bases aligning to TRBD1. In germline, CDR1 is SGDLS, CDR2 YYNGEE. Trimming removed 2 bases from V and 1 base from J; junction bases left unmatched: 7. This CDR3 spans 16 amino acids. The CDR3 nucleotides read TGTGCCAGCAGCGTTTACAGGGGAATGGGCACAGATACGCAGTATTTT. It is translated as CASSVYRGMGTDTQYF.

The chain uses TRBV7-2 and TRBJ1-4; D unresolved. Germline V gene lookup returns CDR1 SGHTA and CDR2 FQGNSA. V lost 5 bases and J lost 8, with 12 bases in between. The CDR3 loop spans 13 amino acids. The CDR3 coding sequence is TGTGCCAGCAGCCCATCGGGAACGGAAAAACTGTTTTTT. It yields the protein CASSPSGTEKLFF.

The chain combines TRBV30 with TRBJ1-6; tentatively, D is TRBD1 (5 bases). The V end was cut by 2 bases, the J end by 10 bases, with 9 bases between. The CDR3 sequence is 12 residues long. Looked up from germline, CDR1 is GTSNPN and CDR2 is SVGIG (reference sequence). The CDR3 DNA reads as TGTGCCTGGAGTAAAAGACAGTCACCCCTCCACTTT. This translates into CAWSKRQSPLHF.

J is TRBJ2-6 and V is TRBV4-2, with 8 bases fitting TRBD1. The trim removed 4 bases at V and 2 bases at J, leaving 4 bases unmatched. The CDR3 is 16 amino acids. The germline CDR1 and CDR2 sequences are LGHNA and YNFKEQ. The CDR3 loop is CASSRDRSAGANVLTF. As DNA, the CDR3 is TGTGCCAGCAGCCGGGACAGGAGCGCTGGGGCCAACGTCCTGACTTTC.

The J gene is TRBJ2-5, the V gene TRBV7-2; 7 nucleotides line up with TRBD1. From germline, CDR1 is SGHTA and CDR2 FQGNSA. The CDR3 is 14 residues long. The junction had 3 bases not matched to a gene; V was cut back by 2 bases and J by 3 bases. CDR3 coding DNA: TGTGCCAGCAGCTTATTACAGGGGAAAGAGACCCAGTACTTC. Its protein is CASSLLQGKETQYF. Complete variable domain (other parts from reference TRBV7-2 and TRBJ2-5): GAGVSQSPSNKVTEKGKDVELRCDPISGHTALYWYRQSLGQGLEFLIYFQGNSAPDKSGLPSDRFSAERTGGSVSTLTIQRTQQEDSAVYLCASSLLQGKETQYFGPGTRLLVL.

The chain joins TRBV7-8 to TRBJ2-7; D call uncertain. The CDR3 consists of 13 residues. V was trimmed by 5 bases and J by 3 bases, leaving 11 bases between them. Germline CDR1 reads SGHVS; CDR2 reads FQNEAQ. DNA of the CDR3: TGTGCCAGCAGCCGAGGCTCCATCTACGAGCAGTACTTC. Amino acid sequence: CASSRGSIYEQYF.

The CDR3 loop reads CSVDEQGSEQYF. The CDR3 bases are TGCAGCGTAGACGAACAGGGAAGCGAGCAGTACTTC. This rearrangement joins TRBV29-1 to TRBJ2-5; D is possibly TRBD1 (6 bases). The DNA end is more similar to TRBJ2-7, so the J call may be wrong. The germline V gene encodes CDR1 SQVTM and CDR2 ANQGSEA. The CDR3 length is 12 residues.